This T cell receptor (beta chain) was profiled in a study of blood T cell repertoires in COVID-19. Study-level background: Italy, Spain and the United States were the sources of the convalescent and acute COVID-19 samples. PBMCs, B-cell-depleted T cells, or T cells were the source of the cDNA or gDNA that made up the material.

J lost 1 base, V lost 8 bases, and 7 bases had no gene match. The CDR3 has 14 amino acids. Per germline, CDR1 SQVTM and CDR2 ANQGSEA. Measured with immunoSEQ multiplex PCR; TCRdb has only the in-frame clones, and not every one. The profile shows about 250,000 clones, 80% to 90% of them singletons. The clonotype was recovered from a man aged 80 or over with acute or convalescent COVID-19. The rearrangement uses TRBV29-1 and TRBJ2-2; 7 bases line up with TRBD1. The material sequenced was peripheral blood. This chain's CDR3 is CSTRQGENTGELFF. CDR3 bases: TGCAGCACCCGACAGGGCGAGAACACCGGGGAGCTGTTTTTT.